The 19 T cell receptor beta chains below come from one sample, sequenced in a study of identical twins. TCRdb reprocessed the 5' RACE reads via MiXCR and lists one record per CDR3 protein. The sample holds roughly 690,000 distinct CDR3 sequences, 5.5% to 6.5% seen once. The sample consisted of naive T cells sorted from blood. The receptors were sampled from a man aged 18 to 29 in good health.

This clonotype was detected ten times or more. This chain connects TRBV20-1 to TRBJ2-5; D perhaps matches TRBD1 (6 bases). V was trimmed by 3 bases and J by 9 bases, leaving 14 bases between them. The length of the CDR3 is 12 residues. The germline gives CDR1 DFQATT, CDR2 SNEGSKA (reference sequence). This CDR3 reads CSASTGSGAQYF. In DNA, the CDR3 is TGCAGTGCTAGTACAGGGTCAGGGGCCCAGTACTTC.

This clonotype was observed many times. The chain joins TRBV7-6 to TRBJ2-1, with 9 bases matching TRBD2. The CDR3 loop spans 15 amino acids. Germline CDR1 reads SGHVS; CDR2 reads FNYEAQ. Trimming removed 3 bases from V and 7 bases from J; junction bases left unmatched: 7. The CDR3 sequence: CASSFGGRVENEQFF. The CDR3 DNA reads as TGTGCCAGCAGCTTTGGCGGGAGGGTGGAGAATGAGCAGTTCTTC. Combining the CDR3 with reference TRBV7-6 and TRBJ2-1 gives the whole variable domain GAGVSQSPRYKVTKRGQDVALRCDPISGHVSLYWYRQALGQGPEFLTYFNYEAQQDKSGLPNDRFSAERPEGSISTLTIQRTEQRDSAMYRCASSFGGRVENEQFFGPGTRLTVL.

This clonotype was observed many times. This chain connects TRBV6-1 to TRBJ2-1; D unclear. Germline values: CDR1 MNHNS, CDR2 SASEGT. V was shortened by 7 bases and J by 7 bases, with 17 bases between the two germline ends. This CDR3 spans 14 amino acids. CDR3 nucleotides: TGTGCCAGCACCAACACGGAGAAGGGAAATGAGCAGTTCTTC. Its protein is CASTNTEKGNEQFF.

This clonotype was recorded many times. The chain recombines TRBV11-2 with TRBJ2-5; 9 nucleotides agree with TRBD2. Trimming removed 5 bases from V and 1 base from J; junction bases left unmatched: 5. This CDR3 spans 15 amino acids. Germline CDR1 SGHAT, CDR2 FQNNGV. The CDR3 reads CASSRLAVSQETQYF. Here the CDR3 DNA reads TGTGCCAGCAGCCGACTAGCGGTCTCCCAAGAGACCCAGTACTTC. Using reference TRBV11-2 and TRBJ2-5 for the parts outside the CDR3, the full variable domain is EAGVAQSPRYKIIEKRQSVAFWCNPISGHATLYWYQQILGQGPKLLIQFQNNGVVDDSQLPKDRFSAERLKGVDSTLKIQPAKLEDSAVYLCASSRLAVSQETQYFGPGTRLLVL.

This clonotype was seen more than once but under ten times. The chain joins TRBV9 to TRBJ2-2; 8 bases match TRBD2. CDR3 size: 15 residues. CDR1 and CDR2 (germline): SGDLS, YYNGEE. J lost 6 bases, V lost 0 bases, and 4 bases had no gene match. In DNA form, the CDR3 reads TGTGCCAGCAGCGTAGCCGGGAGGGCCTCCGGGGAGCTGTTTTTT. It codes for CASSVAGRASGELFF.

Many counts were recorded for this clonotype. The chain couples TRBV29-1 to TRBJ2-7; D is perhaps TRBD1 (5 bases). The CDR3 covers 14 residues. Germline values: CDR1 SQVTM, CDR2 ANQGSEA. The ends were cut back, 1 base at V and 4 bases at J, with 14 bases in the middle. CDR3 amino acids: CSVEGGPLGYEQYF. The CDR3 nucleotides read TGCAGCGTTGAAGGGGGCCCATTAGGGTACGAGCAGTACTTC.

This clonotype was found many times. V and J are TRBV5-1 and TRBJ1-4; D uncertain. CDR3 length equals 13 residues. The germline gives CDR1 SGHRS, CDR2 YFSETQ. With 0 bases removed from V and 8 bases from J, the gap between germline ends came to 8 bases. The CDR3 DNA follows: TGCGCCAGCAGCTTGGATGGACTAGAAAAACTGTTTTTT. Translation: CASSLDGLEKLFF.

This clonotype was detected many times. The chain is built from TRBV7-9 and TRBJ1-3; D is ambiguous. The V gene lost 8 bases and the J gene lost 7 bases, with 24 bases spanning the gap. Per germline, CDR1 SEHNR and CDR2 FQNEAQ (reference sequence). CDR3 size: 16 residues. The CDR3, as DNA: TGTGCCAGCCCCCCTCCGGCCGACATCCCACACAACACCATATATTTT. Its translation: CASPPPADIPHNTIYF.

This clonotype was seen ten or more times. CDR3 loop: CASSFHTEAFF. CDR3 coding DNA: TGTGCCAGCAGTTTCCACACTGAAGCTTTCTTT. J is TRBJ1-1 and V is TRBV12-3 or TRBV12-4; the D is unclear. The CDR3 runs 11 residues. The V end was cut by 3 bases, the J end by 3 bases, with 2 bases between.

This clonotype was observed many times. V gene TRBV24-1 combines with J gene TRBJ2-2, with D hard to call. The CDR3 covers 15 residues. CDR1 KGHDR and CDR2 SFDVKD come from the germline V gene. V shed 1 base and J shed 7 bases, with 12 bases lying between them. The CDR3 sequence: CATSDFTAMGGELFF. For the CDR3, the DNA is TGTGCCACCAGTGATTTCACGGCGATGGGCGGGGAGCTGTTTTTT.

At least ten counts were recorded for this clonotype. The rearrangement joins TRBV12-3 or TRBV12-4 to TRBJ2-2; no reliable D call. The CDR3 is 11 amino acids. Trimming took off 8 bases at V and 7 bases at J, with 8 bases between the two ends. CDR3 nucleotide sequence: TGTGCCAGCTCCCGTGGCGGGGAGCTGTTTTTT. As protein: CASSRGGELFF.

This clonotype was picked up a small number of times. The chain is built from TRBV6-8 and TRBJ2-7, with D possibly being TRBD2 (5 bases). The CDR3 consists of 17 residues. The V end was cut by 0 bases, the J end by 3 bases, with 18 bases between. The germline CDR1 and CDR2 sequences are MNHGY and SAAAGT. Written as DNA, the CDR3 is TGTGCCAGCAGTTACTCGACTAAGCACCCACCAAACTACGAGCAGTACGTC. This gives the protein CASSYSTKHPPNYEQYV.

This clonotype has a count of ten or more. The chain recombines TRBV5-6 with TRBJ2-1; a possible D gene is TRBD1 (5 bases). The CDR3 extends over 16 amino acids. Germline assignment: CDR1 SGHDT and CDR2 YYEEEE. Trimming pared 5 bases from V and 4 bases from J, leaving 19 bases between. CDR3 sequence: CASRYRGHGRYNEQFF. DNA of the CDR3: TGTGCCAGCAGGTACCGCGGACACGGGCGGTACAATGAGCAGTTCTTC. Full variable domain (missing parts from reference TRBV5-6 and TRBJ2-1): DAGVTQSPTHLIKTRGQQVTLRCSPKSGHDTVSWYQQALGQGPQFIFQYYEEEERQRGNFPDRFSGHQFPNYSSELNVNALLLGDSALYLCASRYRGHGRYNEQFFGPGTRLTVL.

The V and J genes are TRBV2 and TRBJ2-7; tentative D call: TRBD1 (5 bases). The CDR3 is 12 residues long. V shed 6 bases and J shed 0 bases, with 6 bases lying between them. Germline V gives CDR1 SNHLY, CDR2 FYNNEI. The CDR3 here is CASRDNSYEQYV. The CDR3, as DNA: TGTGCCAGCAGGGACAACTCCTACGAGCAGTACGTC.

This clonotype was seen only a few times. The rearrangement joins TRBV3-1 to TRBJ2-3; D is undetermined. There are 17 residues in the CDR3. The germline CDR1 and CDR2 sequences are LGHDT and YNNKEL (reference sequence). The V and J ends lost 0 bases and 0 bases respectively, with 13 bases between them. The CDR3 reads CASSQEIRGASTDTQYF. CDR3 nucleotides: TGTGCCAGCAGCCAAGAAATACGAGGTGCCAGCACAGATACGCAGTATTTT.

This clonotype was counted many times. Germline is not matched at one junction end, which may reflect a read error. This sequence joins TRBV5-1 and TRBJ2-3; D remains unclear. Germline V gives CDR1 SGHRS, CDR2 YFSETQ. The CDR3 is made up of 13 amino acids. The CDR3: CASSLQGTDTQYF. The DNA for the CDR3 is TGTGCCAGCAGCCTTCAGGGCACAGATACGCAGTATTTT.

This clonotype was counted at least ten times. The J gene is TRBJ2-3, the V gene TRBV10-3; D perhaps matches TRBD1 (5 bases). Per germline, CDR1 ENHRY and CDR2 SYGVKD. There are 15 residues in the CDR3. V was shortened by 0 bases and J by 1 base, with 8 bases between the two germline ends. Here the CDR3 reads CAISESTVGTDTQYF. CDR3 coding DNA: TGTGCCATCAGTGAGTCGACAGTTGGCACAGATACGCAGTATTTT.

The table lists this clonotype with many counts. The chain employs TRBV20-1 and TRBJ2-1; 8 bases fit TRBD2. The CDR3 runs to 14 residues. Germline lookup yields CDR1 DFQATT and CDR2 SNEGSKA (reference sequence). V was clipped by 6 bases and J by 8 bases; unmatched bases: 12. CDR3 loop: CSAKLAAIMDEQFF. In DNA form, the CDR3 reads TGCAGTGCGAAACTAGCGGCCATCATGGATGAGCAGTTCTTC.

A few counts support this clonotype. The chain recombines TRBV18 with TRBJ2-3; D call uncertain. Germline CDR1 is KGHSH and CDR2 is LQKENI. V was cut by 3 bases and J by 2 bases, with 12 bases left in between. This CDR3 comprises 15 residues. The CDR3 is CASSPPNSHTDTQYF. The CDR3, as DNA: TGTGCCAGCTCACCCCCCAATAGTCACACAGATACGCAGTATTTT.